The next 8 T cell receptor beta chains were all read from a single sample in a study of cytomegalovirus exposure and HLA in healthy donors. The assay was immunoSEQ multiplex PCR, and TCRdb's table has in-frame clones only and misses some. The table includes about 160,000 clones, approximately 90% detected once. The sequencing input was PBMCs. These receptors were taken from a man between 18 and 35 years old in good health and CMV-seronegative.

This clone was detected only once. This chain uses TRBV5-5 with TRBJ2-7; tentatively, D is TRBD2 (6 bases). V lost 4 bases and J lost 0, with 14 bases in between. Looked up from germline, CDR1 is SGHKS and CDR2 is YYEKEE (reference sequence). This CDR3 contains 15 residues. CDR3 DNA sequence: TGTGCCAGCAGCCAAGGTGGGGGGAGCTCCTACGAGCAGTACGTC. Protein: CASSQGGGSSYEQYV.

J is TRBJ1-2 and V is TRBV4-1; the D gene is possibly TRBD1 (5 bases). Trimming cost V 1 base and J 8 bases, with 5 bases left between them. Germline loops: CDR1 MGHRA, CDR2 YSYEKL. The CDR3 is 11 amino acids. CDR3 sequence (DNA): TGCGCCAGCAGCCAAGGGGGCGGCTACACCTTC. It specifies CASSQGGGYTF.

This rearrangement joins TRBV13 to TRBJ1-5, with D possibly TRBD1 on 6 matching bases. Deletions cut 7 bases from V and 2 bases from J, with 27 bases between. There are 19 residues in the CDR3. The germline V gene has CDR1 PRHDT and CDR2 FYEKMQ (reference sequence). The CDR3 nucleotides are TGTGCCAGCACCTCAGCCCGGCAGGGGAAGTCGTGTTGCAATCAGCCCCAGCATTTT. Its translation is CASTSARQGKSCCNQPQHF. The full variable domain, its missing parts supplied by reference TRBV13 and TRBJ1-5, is AAGVIQSPRHLIKEKRETATLKCYPIPRHDTVYWYQQGPGQDPQFLISFYEKMQSDKGSIPDRFSAQQFSDYHSELNMSSLELGDSALYFCASTSARQGKSCCNQPQHFGDGTRLSIL.

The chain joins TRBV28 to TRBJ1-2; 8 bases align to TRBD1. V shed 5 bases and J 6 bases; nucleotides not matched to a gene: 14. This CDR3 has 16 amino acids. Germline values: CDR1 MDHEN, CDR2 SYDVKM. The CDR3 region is CASSLRERQGRDGYTF. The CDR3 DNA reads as TGTGCCAGCAGTCTTCGTGAACGACAGGGGAGGGATGGCTACACCTTC.

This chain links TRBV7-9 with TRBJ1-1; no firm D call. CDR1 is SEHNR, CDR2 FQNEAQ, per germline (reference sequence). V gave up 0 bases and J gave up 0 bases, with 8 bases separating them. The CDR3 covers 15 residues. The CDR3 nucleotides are TGTGCCAGCAGCTTAGCGTCAGGCATGAACACTGAAGCTTTCTTT. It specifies CASSLASGMNTEAFF.

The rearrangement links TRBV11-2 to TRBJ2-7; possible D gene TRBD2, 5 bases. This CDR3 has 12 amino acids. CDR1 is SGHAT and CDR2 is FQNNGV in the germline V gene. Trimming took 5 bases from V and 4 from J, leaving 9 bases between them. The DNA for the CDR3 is TGTGCCAGCAGCGATAGAGGGTACGAGCAGTACTTC. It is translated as CASSDRGYEQYF.

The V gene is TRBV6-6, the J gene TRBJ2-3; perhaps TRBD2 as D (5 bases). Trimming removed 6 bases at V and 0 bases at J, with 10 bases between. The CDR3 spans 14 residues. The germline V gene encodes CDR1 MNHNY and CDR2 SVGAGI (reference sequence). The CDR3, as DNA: TGTGCCAGCAGGGGCGAGGGTAGCACAGATACGCAGTATTTT. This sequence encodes CASRGEGSTDTQYF.

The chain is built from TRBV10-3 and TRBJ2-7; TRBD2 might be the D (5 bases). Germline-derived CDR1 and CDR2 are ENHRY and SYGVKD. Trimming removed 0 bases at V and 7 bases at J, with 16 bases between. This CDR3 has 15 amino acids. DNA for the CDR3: TGTGCCATCAGTGAGTCGGGGAGCGGCCGTTGGGAGCAGTACTTC. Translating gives CAISESGSGRWEQYF.